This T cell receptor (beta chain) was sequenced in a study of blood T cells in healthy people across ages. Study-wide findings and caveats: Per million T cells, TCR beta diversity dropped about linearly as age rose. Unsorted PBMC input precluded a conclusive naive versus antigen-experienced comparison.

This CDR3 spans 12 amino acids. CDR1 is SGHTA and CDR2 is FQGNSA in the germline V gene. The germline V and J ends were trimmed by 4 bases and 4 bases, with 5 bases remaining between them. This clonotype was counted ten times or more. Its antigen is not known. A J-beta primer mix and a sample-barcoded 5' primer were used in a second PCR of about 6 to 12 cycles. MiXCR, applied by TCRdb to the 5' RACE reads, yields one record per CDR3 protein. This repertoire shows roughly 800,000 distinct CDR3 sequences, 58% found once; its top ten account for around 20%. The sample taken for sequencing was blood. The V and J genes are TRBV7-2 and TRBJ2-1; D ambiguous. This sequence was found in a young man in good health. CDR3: CASSSTYNEQFF. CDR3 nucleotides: TGTGCCAGCAGCTCGACTTACAATGAGCAGTTCTTC.